This T cell receptor (beta chain) was sequenced for a study of regulatory T cells in long-lasting Graves disease. The CDR3 is made up of 14 amino acids. V lost 2 bases to trimming and J lost 3 bases, with 11 bases between them. From germline, CDR1 is SGHTA and CDR2 FQGNSA. HTBI primers from iRepertoire and Arm-PCR of CDR3 regions yielded the TCR beta libraries. Each CDR3 protein is one row after TCRdb ran MiXCR on the multiplex PCR reads. Among 200,000 to 300,000 distinct CDR3 sequences listed, roughly 21% were seen once. Time point defined: newly diagnosed GD, antithyroid drugs for less than 3 months. Construction of the TCR library relied on RNA isolated from PBMCs. Diagnosing Graves' disease relied on the American Thyroid Association guidelines.

This sequence joins TRBV7-2 and TRBJ2-7; D perhaps matches TRBD1 (6 bases). The sequenced sample was peripheral blood mononuclear cells (PBMCs), obtained at new diagnosis, from a patient treated with antithyroid drugs. The source of this sequence is a female donor with Graves disease. CDR3 in DNA: TGTGCCAGCAGCTTATTTACAGGGAACTACGAGCAGTACTTC. Residues: CASSLFTGNYEQYF.